This T cell receptor (beta chain) was recorded in a study of blood T cell repertoires in COVID-19. In the study overall: Samples came from the United States, Italy and Spain, spanning acute and convalescent COVID-19. Sources were T cells, B-cell-depleted T cells, or PBMCs; the material itself was cDNA or gDNA.

The germline gives CDR1 GTSNPN, CDR2 SVGIG (reference sequence). V trimming: 2 bases; J trimming: 16 bases; junction bases outside the gene matches: 13. The CDR3 has 14 residues. Clones were sequenced by immunoSEQ multiplex PCR, and TCRdb holds only the in-frame ones, with some missing. This table holds around 430,000 clones, about 87% found once. The sequence came from a woman in her forties or fifties with COVID-19, enrolled during active disease. The genes are TRBV30 and TRBJ2-1; 11 positions agree with TRBD2. Sample: peripheral blood. CDR3 coding DNA: TGTGCCTGGAGTTTGTCTAGCGGGGGGCCGCCTCATTTCTTC. Amino acid sequence: CAWSLSSGGPPHFF.